Listed below are T cell receptor beta chains from one sample, sequenced in a study of CD8+ T cells in alopecia areata. Clones were sequenced by immunoSEQ multiplex PCR, and TCRdb holds only the in-frame ones, with some missing. This sample has approximately 150,000 clones, with approximately 65% found just once. Sequencing was performed on CD8+ T cells sorted from blood. These receptors came from a human donor in good health. CDR3s include the opening cysteine and the closing phenylalanine or tryptophan. A D gene is named only where the DNA matches it firmly. Only some rows state a clone size, as once, few, many or a class for expanded clones.

TRBV6-1,16,TRBJ2-5,NA,NA,TGTGCCAGCAGTGAAGCTTGGGCGACTGCCCAATCGACCCAGTACTTC,CASSEAWATAQSTQYF
TRBV14,15,TRBJ1-1,NA,TRBD1,TGTGCCAGCAGCCAAGACGGACAGGGCAACACTGAAGCTTTCTTT,CASSQDGQGNTEAFF
TRBV25-1,11,TRBJ1-2,NA,NA,TGTGCCAGCACGTCCGGGTATGGCTACACCTTC,CASTSGYGYTF
TRBV7-9,12,TRBJ2-7,once,NA,TGTGCCAGCAGCCTGGACCTCTACGAGCAGTACTTC,CASSLDLYEQYF
TRBV29-1,12,TRBJ2-1,few,TRBD2,TGCAGCGACCTGACTAGCGTCCATGAGCAGTTCTTC,CSDLTSVHEQFF
TRBV29-1,13,TRBJ1-2,NA,NA,TGCAGCGTTGAAGAAGGGCCCTACTATGGCTACACCTTC,CSVEEGPYYGYTF
TRBV4-1,17,TRBJ1-3,few,TRBD1,TGCGCCAGCAGCCCCTCTTTGGGACAGGTTGCTGGAAACACCATATATTTT,CASSPSLGQVAGNTIYF
TRBV5-1,16,TRBJ2-2,NA,TRBD2,TGCGCCAGCAGCCTTGAGACTAGCGCCTACACCGGGGAGCTGTTTTTT,CASSLETSAYTGELFF
TRBV5-1,13,TRBJ2-5,NA,NA,TGCGCCAGCAGCTTGGGGGACTGGGAGACCCAGTACTTC,CASSLGDWETQYF
TRBV29-1,14,TRBJ2-6,once,NA,TGCAGCGTTGCGGAACCCACTGGGGCCAACGCCCTGACTTTC,CSVAEPTGANALTF
TRBV5-6,11,TRBJ2-7,NA,NA,TGTGCCAGCAGTTTTATCCACGAGCAGTACTTC,CASSFIHEQYF
TRBV15,14,TRBJ1-5,NA,NA,TGTGCCACCAGCAGAGATCGGGAGAATCAGCCCCAGCATTTT,CATSRDRENQPQHF
TRBV29-1,15,TRBJ2-1,few,TRBD2,TGCAGCGTTGAGGGGCGGGAGGGTTCCTACAATGAGCAGTTCTTC,CSVEGREGSYNEQFF
TRBV29-1,16,TRBJ2-1,few,TRBD1,TGCAGCGTTGAAGCTCCGGGACAGGCCTCCTACAATGAGCAGTTCTTC,CSVEAPGQASYNEQFF
TRBV29-1,12,TRBJ2-1,NA,NA,TGCAGCGTTGAAGGGCCATGGATTGAGCAGTTCTTC,CSVEGPWIEQFF
TRBV10-3,13,TRBJ2-4,NA,NA,TGTGCCATCAGTGGGTCCGGCCGCCACATTCAGTACTTC,CAISGSGRHIQYF
TRBV29-1,12,TRBJ1-2,NA,NA,TGCAGCGTTGGTCCGGGGGCGGGAGGCTACACCTTC,CSVGPGAGGYTF
TRBV30,11,TRBJ2-7,NA,NA,TGTGCCTGGGGCACATCCTACGAGCAGTACTTC,CAWGTSYEQYF